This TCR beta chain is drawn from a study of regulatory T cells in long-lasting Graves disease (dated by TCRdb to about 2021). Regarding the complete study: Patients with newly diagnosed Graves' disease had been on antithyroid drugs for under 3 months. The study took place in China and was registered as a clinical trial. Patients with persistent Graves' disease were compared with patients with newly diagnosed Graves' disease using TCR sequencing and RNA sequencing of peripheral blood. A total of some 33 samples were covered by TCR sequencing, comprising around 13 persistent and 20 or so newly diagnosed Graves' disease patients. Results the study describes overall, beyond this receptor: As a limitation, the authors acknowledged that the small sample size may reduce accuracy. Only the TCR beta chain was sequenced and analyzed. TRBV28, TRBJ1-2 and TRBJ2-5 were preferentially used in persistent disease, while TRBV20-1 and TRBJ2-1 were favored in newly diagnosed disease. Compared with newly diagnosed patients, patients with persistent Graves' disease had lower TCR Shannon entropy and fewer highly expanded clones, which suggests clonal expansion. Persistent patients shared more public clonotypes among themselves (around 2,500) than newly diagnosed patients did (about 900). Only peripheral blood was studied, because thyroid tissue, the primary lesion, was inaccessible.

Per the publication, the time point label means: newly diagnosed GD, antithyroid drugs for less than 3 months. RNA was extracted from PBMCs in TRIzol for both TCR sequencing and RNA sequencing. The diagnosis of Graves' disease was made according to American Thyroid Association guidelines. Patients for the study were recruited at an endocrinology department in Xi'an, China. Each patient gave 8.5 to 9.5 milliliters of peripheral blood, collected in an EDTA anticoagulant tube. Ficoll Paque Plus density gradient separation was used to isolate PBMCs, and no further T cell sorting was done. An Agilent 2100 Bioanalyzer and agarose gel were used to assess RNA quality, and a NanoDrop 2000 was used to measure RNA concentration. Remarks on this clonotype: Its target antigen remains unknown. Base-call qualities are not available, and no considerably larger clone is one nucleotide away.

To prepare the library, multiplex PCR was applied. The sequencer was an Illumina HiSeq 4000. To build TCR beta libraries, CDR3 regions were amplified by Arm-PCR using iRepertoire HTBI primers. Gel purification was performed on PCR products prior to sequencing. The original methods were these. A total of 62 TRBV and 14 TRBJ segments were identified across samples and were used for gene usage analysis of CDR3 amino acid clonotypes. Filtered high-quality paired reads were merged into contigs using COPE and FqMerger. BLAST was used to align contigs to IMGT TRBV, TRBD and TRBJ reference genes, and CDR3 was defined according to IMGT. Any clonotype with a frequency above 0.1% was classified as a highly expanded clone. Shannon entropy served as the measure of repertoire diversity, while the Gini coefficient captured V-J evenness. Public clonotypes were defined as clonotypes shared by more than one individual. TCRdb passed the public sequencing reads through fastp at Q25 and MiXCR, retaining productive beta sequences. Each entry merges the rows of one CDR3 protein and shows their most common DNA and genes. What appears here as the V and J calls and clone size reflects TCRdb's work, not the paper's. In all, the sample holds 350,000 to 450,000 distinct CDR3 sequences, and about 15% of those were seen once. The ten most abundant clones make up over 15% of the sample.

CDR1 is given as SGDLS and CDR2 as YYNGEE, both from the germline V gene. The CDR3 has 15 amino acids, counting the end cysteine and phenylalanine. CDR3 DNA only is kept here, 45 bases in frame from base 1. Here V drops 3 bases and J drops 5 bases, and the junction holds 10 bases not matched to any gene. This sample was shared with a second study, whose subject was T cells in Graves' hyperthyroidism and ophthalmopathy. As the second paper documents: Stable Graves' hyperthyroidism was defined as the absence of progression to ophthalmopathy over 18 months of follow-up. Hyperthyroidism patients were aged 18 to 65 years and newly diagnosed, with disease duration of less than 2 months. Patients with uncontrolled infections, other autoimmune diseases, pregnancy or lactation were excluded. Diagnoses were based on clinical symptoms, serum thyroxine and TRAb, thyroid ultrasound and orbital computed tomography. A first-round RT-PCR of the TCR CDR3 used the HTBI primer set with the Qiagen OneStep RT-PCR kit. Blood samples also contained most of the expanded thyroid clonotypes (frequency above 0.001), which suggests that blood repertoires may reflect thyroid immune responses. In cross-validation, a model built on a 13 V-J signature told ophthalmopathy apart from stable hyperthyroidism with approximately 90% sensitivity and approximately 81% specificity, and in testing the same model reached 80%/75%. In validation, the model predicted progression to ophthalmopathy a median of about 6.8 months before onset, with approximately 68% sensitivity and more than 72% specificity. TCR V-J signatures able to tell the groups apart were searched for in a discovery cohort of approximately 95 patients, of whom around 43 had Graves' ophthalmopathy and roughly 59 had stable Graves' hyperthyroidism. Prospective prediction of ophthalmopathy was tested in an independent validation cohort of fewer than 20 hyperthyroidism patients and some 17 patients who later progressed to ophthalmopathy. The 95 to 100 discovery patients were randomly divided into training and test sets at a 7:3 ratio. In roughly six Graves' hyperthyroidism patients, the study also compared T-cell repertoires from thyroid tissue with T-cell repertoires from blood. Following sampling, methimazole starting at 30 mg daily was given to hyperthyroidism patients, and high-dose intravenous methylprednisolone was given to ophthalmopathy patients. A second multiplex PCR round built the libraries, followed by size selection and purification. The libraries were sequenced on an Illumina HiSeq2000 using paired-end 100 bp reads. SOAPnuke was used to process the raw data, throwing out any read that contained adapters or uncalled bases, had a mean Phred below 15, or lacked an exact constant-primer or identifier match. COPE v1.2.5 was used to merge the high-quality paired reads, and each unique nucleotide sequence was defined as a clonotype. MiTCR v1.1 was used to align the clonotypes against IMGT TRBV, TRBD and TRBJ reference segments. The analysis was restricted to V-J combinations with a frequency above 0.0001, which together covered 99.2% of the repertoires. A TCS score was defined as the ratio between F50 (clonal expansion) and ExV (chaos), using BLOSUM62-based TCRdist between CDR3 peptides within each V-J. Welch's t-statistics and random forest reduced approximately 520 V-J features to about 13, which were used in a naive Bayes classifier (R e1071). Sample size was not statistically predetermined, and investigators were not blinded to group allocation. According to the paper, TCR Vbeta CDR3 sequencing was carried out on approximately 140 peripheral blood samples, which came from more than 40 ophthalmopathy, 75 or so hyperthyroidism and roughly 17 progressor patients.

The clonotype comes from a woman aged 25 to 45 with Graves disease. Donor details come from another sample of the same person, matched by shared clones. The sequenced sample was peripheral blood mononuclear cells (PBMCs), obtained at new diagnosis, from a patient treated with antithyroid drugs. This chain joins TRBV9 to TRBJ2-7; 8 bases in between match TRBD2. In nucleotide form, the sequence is TGTGCCAGCAGCGGCATTAGCGGGACTAGTAACGAGCAGTACTTC. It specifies CASSGISGTSNEQYF.